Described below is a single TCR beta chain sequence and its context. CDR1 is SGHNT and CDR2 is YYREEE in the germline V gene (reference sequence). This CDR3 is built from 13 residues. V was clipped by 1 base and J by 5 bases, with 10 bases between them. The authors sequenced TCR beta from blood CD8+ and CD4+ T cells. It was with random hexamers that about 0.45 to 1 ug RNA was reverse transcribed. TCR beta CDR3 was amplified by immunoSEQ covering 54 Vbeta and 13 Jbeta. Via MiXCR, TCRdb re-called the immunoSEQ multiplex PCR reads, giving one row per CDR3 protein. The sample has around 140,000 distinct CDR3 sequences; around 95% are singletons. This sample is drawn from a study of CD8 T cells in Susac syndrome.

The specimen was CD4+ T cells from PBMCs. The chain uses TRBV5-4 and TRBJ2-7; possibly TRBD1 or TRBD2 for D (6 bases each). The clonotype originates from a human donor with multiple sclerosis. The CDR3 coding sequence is TGTGCCAGCAGCTTGATCGGGGGCCACGAGCAGTACTTC. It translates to CASSLIGGHEQYF.